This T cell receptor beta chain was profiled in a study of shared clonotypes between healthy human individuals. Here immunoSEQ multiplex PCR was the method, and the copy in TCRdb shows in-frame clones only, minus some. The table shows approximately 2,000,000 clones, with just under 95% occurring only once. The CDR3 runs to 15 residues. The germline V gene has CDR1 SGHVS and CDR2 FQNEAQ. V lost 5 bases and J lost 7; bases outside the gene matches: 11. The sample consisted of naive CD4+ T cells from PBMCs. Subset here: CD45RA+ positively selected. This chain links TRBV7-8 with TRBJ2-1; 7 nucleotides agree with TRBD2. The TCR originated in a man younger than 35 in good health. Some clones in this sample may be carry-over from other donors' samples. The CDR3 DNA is TGTGCCAGCAGCCCCGGGACTAATAGGGTGAATGAGCAGTTCTTC. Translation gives CASSPGTNRVNEQFF.